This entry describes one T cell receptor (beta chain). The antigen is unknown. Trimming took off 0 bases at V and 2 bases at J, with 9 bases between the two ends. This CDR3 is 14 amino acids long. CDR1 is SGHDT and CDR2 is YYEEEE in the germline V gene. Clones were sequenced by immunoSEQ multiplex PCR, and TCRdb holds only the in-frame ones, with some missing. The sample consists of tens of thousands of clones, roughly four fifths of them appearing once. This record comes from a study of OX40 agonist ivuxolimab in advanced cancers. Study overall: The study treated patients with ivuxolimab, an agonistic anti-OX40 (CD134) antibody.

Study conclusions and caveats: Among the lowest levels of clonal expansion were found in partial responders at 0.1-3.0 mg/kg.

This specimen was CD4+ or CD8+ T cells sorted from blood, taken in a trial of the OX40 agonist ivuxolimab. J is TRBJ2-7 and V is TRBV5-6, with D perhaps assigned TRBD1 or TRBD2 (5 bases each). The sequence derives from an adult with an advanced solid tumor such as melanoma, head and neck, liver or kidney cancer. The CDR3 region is CASSLAGAAYEQYF. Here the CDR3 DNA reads TGTGCCAGCAGCTTGGCCGGGGCTGCCTACGAGCAGTACTTC.